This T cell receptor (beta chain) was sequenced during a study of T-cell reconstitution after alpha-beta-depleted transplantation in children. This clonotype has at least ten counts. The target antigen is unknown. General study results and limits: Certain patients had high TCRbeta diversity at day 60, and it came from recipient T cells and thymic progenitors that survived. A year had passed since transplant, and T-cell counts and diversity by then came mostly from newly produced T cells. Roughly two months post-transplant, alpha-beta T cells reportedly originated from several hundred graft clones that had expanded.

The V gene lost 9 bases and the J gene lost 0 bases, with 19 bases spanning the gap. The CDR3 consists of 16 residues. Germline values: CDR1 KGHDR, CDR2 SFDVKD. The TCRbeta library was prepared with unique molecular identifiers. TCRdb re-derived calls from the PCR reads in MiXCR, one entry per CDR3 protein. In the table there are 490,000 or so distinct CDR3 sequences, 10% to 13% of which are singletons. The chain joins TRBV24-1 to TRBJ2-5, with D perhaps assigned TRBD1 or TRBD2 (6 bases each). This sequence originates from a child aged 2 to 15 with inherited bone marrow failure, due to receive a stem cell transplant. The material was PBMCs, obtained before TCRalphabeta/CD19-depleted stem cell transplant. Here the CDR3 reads CATGRFDGGYQETQYF. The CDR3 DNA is TGTGCCACCGGACGATTCGACGGGGGCTACCAAGAGACCCAGTACTTC.